The 26 T cell receptor beta chains reported below all come from one sample, sequenced in a study of monozygotic twins with inflammatory bowel disease (dated by TCRdb to between 2019 and 2020). The library was obtained by 5' RACE. The sequencer listed for this sample is Illumina HiSeq 2500. TCRdb reprocessed the reads and lists each CDR3 protein sequence as a single entry, with no DNA. This sample's clone table shows around 400,000 distinct CDR3 sequences. The top ten hold about 2.3% of the sample. The specimen sequenced was blood. These receptors came from a human donor with ulcerative colitis or Crohn's disease, or a healthy co-twin of an affected twin (not recorded which).

The chain joins TRBV11-2 to TRBJ2-5; TCRdb selects TRBD2, and the lack of DNA leaves this call unchecked. This CDR3 spans 16 amino acids. Per germline, CDR1 SGHAT and CDR2 FQNNGV. The CDR3 reads CASSSLLQGSQETQYF.

The J gene is TRBJ2-5, the V gene TRBV20-1; the D call from TCRdb, TRBD2, cannot be confirmed without DNA. The length of the CDR3 is 15 residues. Germline values: CDR1 DFQATT, CDR2 SNEGSKA (reference sequence). The CDR3 spells CSAIPSGRASETQYF.

The gene calls are TRBV12-3 or TRBV12-4 and TRBJ1-1. This CDR3 contains 13 residues. The CDR3 region is CASSFGGNTEAFF.

This chain connects TRBV7-2 to TRBJ2-7; TCRdb names TRBD1, which stays unverified in the absence of DNA. The germline gives CDR1 SGHTA, CDR2 FQGNSA. The CDR3 loop spans 16 amino acids. The CDR3: CASSIWMGTPGAEQYF.

The V and J genes are TRBV6-1 and TRBJ1-1; TCRdb's D call of TRBD1 is untestable without DNA. The CDR3 spans 13 residues. Germline lookup yields CDR1 MNHNS and CDR2 SASEGT. Here the CDR3 reads CASSRIGQGEAFF.

V is TRBV5-5 and J is TRBJ2-7; without DNA, the TCRdb call of TRBD1 cannot be checked. This CDR3 is built from 15 residues. Germline V CDR1 and CDR2: SGHKS, YYEKEE (reference sequence). This chain's CDR3 is CASSLNRPGVGEQYF.

This chain connects TRBV5-1 to TRBJ1-1; lacking DNA, the TRBD1 call made by TCRdb goes unchecked. CDR3 length: 15 amino acids. Germline V gives CDR1 SGHRS, CDR2 YFSETQ. CDR3 sequence reads: CASSWTGSSNTEAFF. The full variable domain, completed using reference TRBV5-1 and TRBJ1-1, is KAGVTQTPRYLIKTRGQQVTLSCSPISGHRSVSWYQQTPGQGLQFLFEYFSETQRNKGNFPGRFSGRQFSNSRSEMNVSTLELGDSALYLCASSWTGSSNTEAFFGQGTRLTVV.

The chain combines TRBV12-3 or TRBV12-4 with TRBJ2-3; TCRdb's D gene call, TRBD1, goes unchecked for lack of DNA. This CDR3 spans 14 amino acids. The CDR3 loop reads CASTQLSGTDTQYF.

The chain employs TRBV21-1 and TRBJ2-1; absent DNA, TCRdb's TRBD2 call cannot be checked. TRBV21-1 is listed as a pseudogene. The CDR3 is 21 residues long. This CDR3 reads CASSKAGGRRGQTSGSDEQFF.

The chain uses TRBV24-1 and TRBJ2-1. Germline V CDR1 and CDR2: KGHDR, SFDVKD. The CDR3 spans 11 residues. The CDR3 is CATSELYEQFF.

The chain links TRBV10-3 to TRBJ2-5. The CDR3 has 13 amino acids. Germline CDR1 and CDR2: ENHRY and SYGVKD. The CDR3 here is CAISLRQSETQYF.

V and J are TRBV14 and TRBJ1-2; lacking DNA, the TRBD1 call made by TCRdb goes unchecked. Germline values: CDR1 SGHDN, CDR2 FVKESK. The CDR3 extends over 14 amino acids. CDR3 loop: CASSQDTGGYGYTF.

V usage is TRBV3-1 and J usage is TRBJ2-1; TCRdb reports TRBD2, a call that lacks DNA to check it against. The germline CDR1 and CDR2 sequences are LGHDT and YNNKEL (reference sequence). The CDR3 length is 16 residues. The CDR3 sequence: CASSPSTSLAYNEQFF.

The chain couples TRBV3-1 to TRBJ2-3; TCRdb indicates TRBD2, and absent DNA this call remains unverified. Per germline, CDR1 LGHDT and CDR2 YNNKEL (reference sequence). This CDR3 is 16 amino acids long. CDR3 protein: CASSPRQAGAADTQYF.

The J gene is TRBJ2-2, the V gene TRBV29-1; without DNA, the TCRdb call of TRBD1 cannot be checked. The germline gives CDR1 SQVTM, CDR2 ANQGSEA. This CDR3 spans 14 amino acids. The CDR3 sequence: CSAHRTGGTGELFF.

This chain links TRBV29-1 with TRBJ1-1; without DNA, the TCRdb call of TRBD1 cannot be checked. CDR1 and CDR2 from the germline V gene are SQVTM and ANQGSEA. CDR3 length: 13 amino acids. CDR3 sequence: CSVDRTGGTEAFF.

This chain links TRBV18 with TRBJ1-5; TCRdb's D call, TRBD1, is unchecked because there is no DNA. Germline CDR1 and CDR2: KGHSH and LQKENI. The length of the CDR3 is 14 residues. CDR3 in amino acids: CASSPGGTLQPQHF.

The rearrangement joins TRBV20-1 to TRBJ1-1; the D call from TCRdb, TRBD1, cannot be confirmed without DNA. This CDR3 contains 15 residues. CDR1 and CDR2 (germline): DFQATT, SNEGSKA (reference sequence). The CDR3 is CSARDEARRDPEAFF.

The rearrangement links TRBV14 to TRBJ2-1; TCRdb outputs TRBD2, but without DNA this stays unchecked. The length of the CDR3 is 13 residues. Germline assignment: CDR1 SGHDN and CDR2 FVKESK. The CDR3 here is CASSLGLVSEQFF.

The chain couples TRBV7-6 to TRBJ2-3; the D gene TCRdb calls, TRBD2, cannot be checked with no DNA. Germline lookup yields CDR1 SGHVS and CDR2 FNYEAQ. This CDR3 is 16 amino acids long. The CDR3 here is CASSLLAGGLTDTQYF. The full variable domain, its missing parts supplied by reference TRBV7-6 and TRBJ2-3, is GAGVSQSPRYKVTKRGQDVALRCDPISGHVSLYWYRQALGQGPEFLTYFNYEAQQDKSGLPNDRFSAERPEGSISTLTIQRTEQRDSAMYRCASSLLAGGLTDTQYFGPGTRLTVL.

The chain has TRBV5-4 and TRBJ2-1; TCRdb indicates TRBD2, and absent DNA this call remains unverified. The CDR3 is 15 residues long. CDR1 is SGHNT and CDR2 is YYREEE in the germline V gene (reference sequence). CDR3: CASSLGRTSPNEQFF.

The chain links TRBV20-1 to TRBJ1-5; absent DNA, TCRdb's TRBD1 call cannot be checked. Per the germline V gene, CDR1 is DFQATT and CDR2 is SNEGSKA (reference sequence). This CDR3 comprises 15 residues. CDR3 region: CSAWPRHRIGQPQHF.

This rearrangement joins TRBV7-2 to TRBJ2-7. The CDR3 loop spans 15 amino acids. CDR1 and CDR2 (germline): SGHTA, FQGNSA. CDR3 in amino acids: CASSLGVGVSYEQYF.

V gene TRBV15 combines with J gene TRBJ1-2; the TRBD1 assignment by TCRdb is unverifiable without DNA. CDR1 is LNHNV and CDR2 is YYDKDF in the germline V gene (reference sequence). This CDR3 comprises 14 residues. CDR3 in amino acids: CATSGGGTGFAYTF. Drawing the rest from reference TRBV15 and TRBJ1-2, the complete variable domain is DAMVIQNPRYQVTQFGKPVTLSCSQTLNHNVMYWYQQKSSQAPKLLFHYYDKDFNNEADTPDNFQSRRPNTSFCFLDIRSPGLGDTAMYLCATSGGGTGFAYTFGSGTRLTVV.

V and J are TRBV7-9 and TRBJ1-1. The CDR3 has 14 residues. CDR1 SEHNR and CDR2 FQNEAQ come from the germline V gene (reference sequence). The CDR3 spells CASSGLTENTEAFF.

The rearrangement joins TRBV20-1 to TRBJ1-5; TCRdb's D gene call, TRBD1, goes unchecked for lack of DNA. The CDR3 totals 14 residues. Germline V gives CDR1 DFQATT, CDR2 SNEGSKA (reference sequence). The CDR3 loop reads CSARKGTDNQPQHF.